The 8 T cell receptor beta chains below come from one sample, sequenced in a study of vaccination and CD4 T cells after COVID-19. Treatment reported: roughly ten-day PBMC culture with coronavirus spike peptide pools or control peptides (ViraFEST assay). Sequencing of DNA taken from cultured CD4+ T cells relied on the Oncomine TCR Beta short-read assay. TCRdb recomputed calls from the PCR reads with MiXCR, one row per CDR3 protein. Of over 20,000 distinct CDR3 sequences in the sample, 44% are singletons; the top ten hold 19%. Antigens of these TCRs are unknown. The specimen was CD4+ T cells from blood, cultured in vitro, collected before SARS-CoV-2 vaccination. These receptors were collected from a human donor who received a COVID-19 vaccine.

The chain uses TRBV28 and TRBJ1-6; 7 nucleotides match TRBD1. The CDR3 is 13 residues long. Germline loops: CDR1 MDHEN, CDR2 SYDVKM. Trimming removed 10 bases from V and 6 bases from J; junction bases left unmatched: 6. Here the CDR3 DNA reads TGTGCCAACAGACAGGGACCTAATTCACCCCTCCACTTT. Protein: CANRQGPNSPLHF.

This chain uses TRBV30 with TRBJ1-2; D is undetermined. The ends were cut back, 3 bases at V and 1 base at J, with 9 bases in the middle. The CDR3 spans 13 residues. From germline, CDR1 is GTSNPN and CDR2 SVGIG (reference sequence). CDR3 coding DNA: TGTGCCTGGAGGGACGGAAGTAACTATGGCTACACCTTC. Encoded protein: CAWRDGSNYGYTF.

The chain recombines TRBV7-2 with TRBJ1-5; the match to TRBD1 covers 8 bases. Germline CDR1 and CDR2: SGHTA and FQGNSA. Unmatched junction bases numbered 12, after V lost 5 bases and J lost 6 bases. This CDR3 is built from 16 residues. CDR3 DNA sequence: TGTGCCAGCAGCGTATCACAGGGGGAAGTCGGTCAGCCCCAGCATTTT. Translation: CASSVSQGEVGQPQHF.

The genes are TRBV6-1 and TRBJ1-1; 7 nucleotides agree with TRBD1. In germline, CDR1 is MNHNS, CDR2 SASEGT. The CDR3 consists of 14 residues. Trimming at V came to 5 bases and at J to 5 bases, leaving 8 bases not matched to a gene. The CDR3 nucleotides read TGTGCCAGCAGTCTTAGGGGGCGGGGGACTGAAGCTTTCTTT. Amino acids: CASSLRGRGTEAFF.

This clonotype showed up just once. The V and J genes are TRBV2 and TRBJ2-1, with D maybe TRBD2 (5 bases). V was clipped by 5 bases and J by 7 bases, with 9 bases between them. CDR3 length: 12 amino acids. The germline V gene encodes CDR1 SNHLY and CDR2 FYNNEI. CDR3 region: CASSLEENEQFF. The CDR3 DNA sequence: TGTGCCAGCAGTTTGGAGGAAAATGAGCAGTTCTTC. The variable domain in full, with the rest retrieved from reference TRBV2 and TRBJ2-1, is EPEVTQTPSHQVTQMGQEVILRCVPISNHLYFYWYRQILGQKVEFLVSFYNNEISEKSEIFDDQFSVERPDGSNFTLKIRSTKLEDSAMYFCASSLEENEQFFGPGTRLTVL.

This clonotype was seen a handful of times. V is TRBV20-1 and J is TRBJ1-1; 8 bases fit TRBD1. The ends lost 2 bases at V and 6 bases at J; junction bases unmatched: 8. The CDR3 is 14 amino acids. The germline gives CDR1 DFQATT, CDR2 SNEGSKA (reference sequence). The CDR3 loop reads CSARSRTGIAEAFF. The DNA of the CDR3 is TGCAGTGCTAGATCCCGGACAGGGATCGCTGAAGCTTTCTTT.

This clonotype is labeled medium-sized. At one end the junction does not follow the germline gene, possibly because of a read error. The rearrangement uses TRBV6-5 and TRBJ1-6, with D hard to call. The CDR3 has 15 amino acids. Germline loops: CDR1 MNHEY, CDR2 SVGAGI. CDR3 sequence reads: CASSYSYEGDSPLHF. In nucleotides, the CDR3 is TGTGCCAGCAGCTACTCTTACGAGGGAGACTCACCCCTCCACTTT.

This clonotype was detected only once. The chain has TRBV20-1 and TRBJ1-2; possible D gene TRBD1, 6 bases. Germline CDR1 is DFQATT and CDR2 is SNEGSKA (reference sequence). The length of the CDR3 is 13 residues. Trimming stripped 1 base from V and 5 bases from J, with 11 bases between. The CDR3 nucleotides are TGCAGTGCTAGAGCCGGGACACCGTATGGCTACACCTTC. It codes for CSARAGTPYGYTF.